These T cell receptor beta chains were read from a single sample in a study of T cell responses to AZD1222 COVID-19 vaccine. Assay used: immunoSEQ multiplex PCR; TCRdb lists only in-frame clones, some missing. The sample gives about 72,000 clones, about nine tenths of which show up once; more than 2% is in the top ten. The input for sequencing was peripheral blood, taken on day 0 of AZD1222 vaccination. These receptors were taken from an adult in good health. The CDR3 runs from the conserved cysteine through the conserved F or W.

v_gene	j_gene	CDR3aa
TRBV28	TRBJ1-6	CASSLWRGRNDSPLHF
TRBV30	TRBJ1-6	CAWSGTGGSPLHF
TRBV29-1	TRBJ2-1	CSGGRELSIEQFF
TRBV7-6	TRBJ2-2	CASSRTGELFF
TRBV5-8	TRBJ1-6	CASSLTFLPRNSPLHF
TRBV4-2	TRBJ2-7	CASSQDAGGPYEQYF
TRBV18	TRBJ1-4	CASSVLEGEKLFF
TRBV29-1	TRBJ1-4	CSVPRGQGWEKLFF
TRBV10-3	TRBJ1-1	CAISESGRATEAFF
TRBV3-1/TRBV3-2	TRBJ1-6	CASSQGAGYNSPLHF
TRBV29-1	TRBJ1-2	CSVPGPTINYGYTF
TRBV19	TRBJ2-2	CASSIRDYRRTGELFF
TRBV7-9	TRBJ2-3	CASTYLTSGGTDTQYF
TRBV23-1	TRBJ2-5	CASSTQKGLVRSTQYF
TRBV7-2	TRBJ2-7	CASSSYREAREQYF
TRBV12-3/TRBV12-4	TRBJ1-1	CASQPMNTEAFF
TRBV6-5	TRBJ1-2	CASRERTGTGYTF
TRBV4-2	TRBJ2-3	CASSQQGTSGPTDTQYF
TRBV18	TRBJ1-1	CASSPPVGREAFF
TRBV28	TRBJ2-7	CASRIGVDGYEQYF
TRBV11-3	TRBJ2-1	CASSLEGTIYNEQFF
TRBV20-1	TRBJ2-1	CSAYIREQFF